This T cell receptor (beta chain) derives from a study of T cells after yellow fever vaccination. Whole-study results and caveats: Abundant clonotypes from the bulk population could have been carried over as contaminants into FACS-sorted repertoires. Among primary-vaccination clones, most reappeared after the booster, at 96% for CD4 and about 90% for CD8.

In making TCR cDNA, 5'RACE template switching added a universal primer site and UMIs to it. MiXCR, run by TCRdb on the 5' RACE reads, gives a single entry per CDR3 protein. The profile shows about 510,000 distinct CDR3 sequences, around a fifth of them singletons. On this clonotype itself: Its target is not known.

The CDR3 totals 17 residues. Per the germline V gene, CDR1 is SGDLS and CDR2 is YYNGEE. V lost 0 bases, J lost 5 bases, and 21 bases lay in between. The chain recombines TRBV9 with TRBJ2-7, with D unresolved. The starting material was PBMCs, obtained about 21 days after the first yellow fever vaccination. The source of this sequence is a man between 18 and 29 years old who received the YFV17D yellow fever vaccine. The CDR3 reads CASSVGGIPGPWDEQYF. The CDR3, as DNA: TGTGCCAGCAGCGTAGGTGGGATTCCCGGGCCCTGGGACGAGCAGTACTTC.